The entry below describes one T cell receptor (beta chain). Antigen specificity is unknown. The data stem from a study of blood T cells in healthy people across ages. The study's findings and limits: Per-million-T-cell TCR beta diversity fell roughly linearly with age.

The germline CDR1 and CDR2 sequences are MGHDK and SYGVNS. There are 15 residues in the CDR3. Between the trimmed V and J ends, which lost 3 bases and 8 bases, there was a span of 17 bases. The use of a sample-barcoded 5' primer and a J-beta primer mix characterized a second PCR of 7 to 11 cycles. TCRdb recomputed calls from the 5' RACE reads with MiXCR, one row per CDR3 protein. The data show around 650,000 distinct CDR3 sequences, around two fifths seen once. J is TRBJ2-1 and V is TRBV25-1, with TRBD1 as a possible D gene (5 bases). The clonotype was recovered from an elderly man in good health. What was sequenced was blood. CDR3 loop: CASSEPRVLGDEQFF. CDR3 sequence (DNA): TGTGCCAGCAGTGAGCCCAGGGTTCTTGGGGATGAGCAGTTCTTC.